Listed here is a single TCR beta chain. Its antigen is unknown. The record originates from a study of cytomegalovirus exposure and HLA in healthy donors. Study-level points and caveats: Later genetic work tied a missense DCLRE1C variant to beta-chain V and J trimming. Relative to equally common others, HLA-associated TCR beta chains showed greater clonal expansion in a later analysis.

CDR1 KGHSH and CDR2 LQKENI come from the germline V gene. Trimming left V 3 bases short and J 10 bases short, with 15 bases between. There are 13 residues in the CDR3. This PCR relied on a set of 60 Vbeta primers and 13 Jbeta primers. The assay was immunoSEQ multiplex PCR, and TCRdb's table has in-frame clones only and misses some. The table records about 130,000 clones, 75% to 85% of them present only once. V and J are TRBV18 and TRBJ1-1; D is possibly TRBD1 (5 bases). This receptor was taken from a man aged 25 to 40 in good health and CMV-seronegative. The specimen sequenced was PBMCs. As DNA, the CDR3 is TGTGCCAGCTCACCGAGACCAGAAAGGGGAGCTTTCTTT. Its translation: CASSPRPERGAFF.